The TCR beta chain described here comes from a study of a mutant IDH1 vaccine in newly diagnosed glioma. On the study more broadly: There were eight vaccinations for patients, given in weeks 1, 3, 5, 7, 11, 15, 19 and 23.

For this clone: The antigen remains unidentified.

Profiled with immunoSEQ multiplex PCR; TCRdb holds only in-frame clones, not every one. Altogether 110,000 or so clones are present, 85% to 90% being singletons, with the ten largest covering more than 0.55%. Specified time point: week 11, during vaccination. A 20-mer mutant IDH1 peptide at 300 ug was injected subcutaneously with topical imiquimod. There were new WHO grade 3 or 4 astrocytomas in the donors, and these were IDH1-mutant and ATRX-lost. The CDR3 runs 17 residues. CDR1 is KGHSH, CDR2 LQKENI, per germline. Trimming removed 0 bases from V and 0 bases from J, with 9 bases in between. V usage is TRBV18 and J usage is TRBJ2-6, with a weak D call TRBD1 (6 bases). Material: PBMCs, obtained from a glioma patient whose treatment included an IDH1 peptide vaccine. This receptor was identified in a woman between 45 and 65 years old with glioma. In DNA form, the CDR3 reads TGTGCCAGCTCACCACCTACAGGGAGCTCTGGGGCCAACGTCCTGACTTTC. Its protein product is CASSPPTGSSGANVLTF.